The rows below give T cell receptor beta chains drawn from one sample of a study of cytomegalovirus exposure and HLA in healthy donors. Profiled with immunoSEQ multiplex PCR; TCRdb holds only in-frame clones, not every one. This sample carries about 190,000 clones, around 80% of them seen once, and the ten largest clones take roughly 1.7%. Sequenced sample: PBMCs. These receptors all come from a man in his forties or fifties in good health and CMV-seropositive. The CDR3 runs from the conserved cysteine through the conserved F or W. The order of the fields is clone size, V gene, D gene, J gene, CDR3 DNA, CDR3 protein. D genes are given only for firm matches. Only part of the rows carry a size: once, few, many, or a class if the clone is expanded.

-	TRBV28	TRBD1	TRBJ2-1	TGTGCCAGCAGTTTAACAGGGGAAGCAGATGAGCAGTTCTTC	CASSLTGEADEQFF
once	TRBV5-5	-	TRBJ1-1	TGTGCCAGCAACTCGGCGGGGCAGGGACGTATGAGGAACACTGAAGCTTTCTTT	CASNSAGQGRMRNTEAFF
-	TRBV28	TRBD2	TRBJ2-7	TGTGCCAGCAGTTTTGACCCCCGCGGGGGCTCCTACGAGCAGTACTTC	CASSFDPRGGSYEQYF
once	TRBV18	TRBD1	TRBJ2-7	TGTGCCAGCTCACCCGGGACAGGGGGCTACGAGCAGTACTTC	CASSPGTGGYEQYF
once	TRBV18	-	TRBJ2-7	TGTGCCAGCTCACCACCGTCTAGCGTCGAGCAGTACTTC	CASSPPSSVEQYF
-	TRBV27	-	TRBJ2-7	TGTGCCAGCAGTTCATCCCCGGGTCCGTCCTACGAGCAGTACTTC	CASSSSPGPSYEQYF
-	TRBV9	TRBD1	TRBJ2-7	TGTGCCAGCAGCGTAGAGGTGACAGGGGGCCACGAGCAGTACTTC	CASSVEVTGGHEQYF
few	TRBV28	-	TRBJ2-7	TGTGCCAGCAGTACGGGACTCTACGAGCAGTACTTC	CASSTGLYEQYF
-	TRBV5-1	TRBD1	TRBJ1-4	TGCGCCAGCAGATCTTCCGGGACAGGGTATGAAAAACTGTTTTTT	CASRSSGTGYEKLFF
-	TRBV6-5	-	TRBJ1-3	TGTGCCAGCAGTTACCAGTCTCTAGGAGGAAACACCATATATTTT	CASSYQSLGGNTIYF
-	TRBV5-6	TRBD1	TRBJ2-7	TGTGCCAGCAGCATAACAGGGGGCCTTCCACCCTACGAGCAGTACTTC	CASSITGGLPPYEQYF
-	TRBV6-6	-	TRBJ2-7	TGTGCCAGCAGTTACACAGTATTCTACGAGCAGTACTTC	CASSYTVFYEQYF
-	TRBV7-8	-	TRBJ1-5	TGTGCCAGCAGCTTACGGGAATATAGCAATCAGCCCCAGCATTTT	CASSLREYSNQPQHF
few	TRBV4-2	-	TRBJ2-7	TGTGCCAGCAGCCAAGAAGGGGCCAGCCTAACCTACGAGCAGTACTTC	CASSQEGASLTYEQYF
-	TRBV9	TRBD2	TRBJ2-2	TGTGCCAGCAGCGTAGTCTCCGGGGCTAGCGGGACTAACACCGGGGAGCTGTTTTTT	CASSVVSGASGTNTGELFF
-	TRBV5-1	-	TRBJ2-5	TGCGCCAGCAGCTTGGGGGCGGACGGAGGGACCCAGTACTTC	CASSLGADGGTQYF
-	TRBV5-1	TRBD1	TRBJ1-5	TGCGCCAGCAGTCGCACCGGGACAGGGGATCAGCCCCAGCATTTT	CASSRTGTGDQPQHF
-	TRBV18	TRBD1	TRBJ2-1	TGTGCCAGCTCACCAAGATCGGGACAGGGCGGCAATGAGCAGTTCTTC	CASSPRSGQGGNEQFF
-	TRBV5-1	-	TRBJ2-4	TGCGCCAGCAGCTTCGAAAACATTCAGTACTTC	CASSFENIQYF
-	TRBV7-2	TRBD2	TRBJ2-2	TGTGCCAGCAGCTTAGCCTCGGGACTAGCGGGAGGGAACACCGGGGAGCTGTTTTTT	CASSLASGLAGGNTGELFF
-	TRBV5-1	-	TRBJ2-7	TGCGCCAGCAGCTCGGGACTCCGAATCGAGCAGTACTTC	CASSSGLRIEQYF
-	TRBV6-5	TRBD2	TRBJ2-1	TGTGCCAGCAGTCCTCCGCGGGAGAGAAATGAGCAGTTCTTC	CASSPPRERNEQFF
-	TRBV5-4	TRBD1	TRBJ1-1	TGTGCCAGCAGCTTCTCTGGACAGGGAGTGAACACTGAAGCTTTCTTT	CASSFSGQGVNTEAFF
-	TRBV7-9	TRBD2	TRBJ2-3	TGTGCCAGCAGGCAGAGACTAGCGGGAGAGGGGGATACGCAGTATTTT	CASRQRLAGEGDTQYF
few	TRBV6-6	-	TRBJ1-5	TGTGCCAGCAGTGGGGGAACAGGGCTCCGGCCCCAGCATTTT	CASSGGTGLRPQHF
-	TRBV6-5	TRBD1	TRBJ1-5	TGTGCCAGCAGTTACACCCGACAGGGTAATCAGCCCCAGCATTTT	CASSYTRQGNQPQHF
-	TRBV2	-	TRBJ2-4	TGTGCCAGCAGCGACCCAGGAGGGGCCAAAAACATTCAGTACTTC	CASSDPGGAKNIQYF
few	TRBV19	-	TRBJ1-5	TGTGCCAGTAGGTTGGCCCGCAATCAGCCCCAGCATTTT	CASRLARNQPQHF
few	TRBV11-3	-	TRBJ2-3	TGTGCCAGCAGCTTAGGAGGGGGGGTCACAGATACGCAGTATTTT	CASSLGGGVTDTQYF
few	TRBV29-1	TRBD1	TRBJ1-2	TGCAGCGTTGCCCGGGACAGGGGCCGGAGTGGCTACACCTTC	CSVARDRGRSGYTF
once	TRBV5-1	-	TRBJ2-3	TGCGCCAGCAGCTTCCCTTTGGGAGATAGCGGTAGCACAGATACGCAGTATTTT	CASSFPLGDSGSTDTQYF
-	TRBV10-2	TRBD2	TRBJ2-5	TGCGCCAGCACCGAGGGGGGACTAGCGGGAGGGGGGCCGGAGACCCAGTACTTC	CASTEGGLAGGGPETQYF